This T cell receptor beta chain was sequenced in a study of CD8 T cells in Susac syndrome. Germline lookup yields CDR1 SGHTA and CDR2 FQGNSA. CDR3 length: 14 residues. V gave up 5 bases and J gave up 0 bases, with 11 bases separating them. RNA was extracted with the RNeasy kit, and a quantity of 0.5 to 1 ug was reverse transcribed using random hexamers. The method of amplification for TCR beta CDR3 was immunoSEQ multiplex PCR, covering 54 Vbeta and 13 Jbeta. Using its own MiXCR run on the immunoSEQ multiplex PCR reads, TCRdb lists one record per CDR3 protein. The profile covers about 120,000 distinct CDR3 sequences, with approximately 93% appearing a single time and about 0.09% taken by the ten largest.

This receptor was identified in a human donor with multiple sclerosis. J is TRBJ2-7 and V is TRBV7-2, with D maybe TRBD2 (6 bases). The source material was CD4+ T cells from PBMCs. CDR3 in amino acids: CASSLRGNSYEQYF. The CDR3 DNA reads as TGTGCCAGCAGCCTCCGGGGGAACTCCTACGAGCAGTACTTC.